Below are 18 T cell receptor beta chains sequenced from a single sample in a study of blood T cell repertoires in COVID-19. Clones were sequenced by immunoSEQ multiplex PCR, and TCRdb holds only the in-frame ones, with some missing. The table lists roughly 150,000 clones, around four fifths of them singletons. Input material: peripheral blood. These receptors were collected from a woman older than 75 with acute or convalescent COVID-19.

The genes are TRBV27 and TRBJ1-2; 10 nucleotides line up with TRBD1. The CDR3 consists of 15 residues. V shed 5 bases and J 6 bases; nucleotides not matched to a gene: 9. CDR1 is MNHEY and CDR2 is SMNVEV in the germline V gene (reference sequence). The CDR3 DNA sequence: TGTGCCAGCAGTATCTCCGGGACAGGGGTCAATGGCTACACCTTC. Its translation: CASSISGTGVNGYTF.

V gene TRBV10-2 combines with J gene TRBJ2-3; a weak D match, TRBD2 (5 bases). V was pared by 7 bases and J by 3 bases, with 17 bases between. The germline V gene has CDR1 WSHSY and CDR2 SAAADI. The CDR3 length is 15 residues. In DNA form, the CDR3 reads TGCGCCAGCACGCCCCGGGAACCTCGGACAGATACGCAGTATTTT. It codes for CASTPREPRTDTQYF.

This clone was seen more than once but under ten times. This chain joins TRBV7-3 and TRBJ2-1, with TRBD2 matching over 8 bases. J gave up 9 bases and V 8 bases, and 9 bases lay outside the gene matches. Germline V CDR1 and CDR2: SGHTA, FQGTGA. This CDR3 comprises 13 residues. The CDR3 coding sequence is TGTGCCAGCGGACAGCGGGGGACGGGTGAGCAGTTCTTC. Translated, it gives CASGQRGTGEQFF.

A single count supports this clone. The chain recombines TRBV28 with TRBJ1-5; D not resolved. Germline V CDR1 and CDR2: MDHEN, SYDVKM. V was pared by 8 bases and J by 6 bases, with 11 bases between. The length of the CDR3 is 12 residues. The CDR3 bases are TGTGCCAGCTTAGGCCCGGGTCAGCCCCAGCATTTT. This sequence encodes CASLGPGQPQHF.

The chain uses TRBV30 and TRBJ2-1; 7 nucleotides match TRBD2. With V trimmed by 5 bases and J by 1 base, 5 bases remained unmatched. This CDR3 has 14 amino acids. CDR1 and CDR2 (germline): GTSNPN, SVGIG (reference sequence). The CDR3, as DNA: TGTGCCTGGCGCGGGAGAGGGTCCTACAATGAGCAGTTCTTC. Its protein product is CAWRGRGSYNEQFF.

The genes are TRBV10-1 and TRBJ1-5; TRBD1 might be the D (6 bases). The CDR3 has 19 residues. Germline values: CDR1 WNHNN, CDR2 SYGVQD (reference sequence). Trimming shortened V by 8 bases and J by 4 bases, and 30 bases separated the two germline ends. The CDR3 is CASCVRSGTEGGVNQPQHF. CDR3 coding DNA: TGCGCCAGCTGTGTGCGTAGCGGGACGGAGGGGGGGGTAAATCAGCCCCAGCATTTT.

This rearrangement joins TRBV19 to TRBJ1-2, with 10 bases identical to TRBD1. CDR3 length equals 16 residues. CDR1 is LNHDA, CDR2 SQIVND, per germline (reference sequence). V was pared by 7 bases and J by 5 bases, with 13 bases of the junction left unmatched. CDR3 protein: CASNPGTGVFSYGYTF. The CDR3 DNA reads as TGTGCCAGTAATCCCGGGACAGGGGTGTTCTCGTATGGCTACACCTTC.

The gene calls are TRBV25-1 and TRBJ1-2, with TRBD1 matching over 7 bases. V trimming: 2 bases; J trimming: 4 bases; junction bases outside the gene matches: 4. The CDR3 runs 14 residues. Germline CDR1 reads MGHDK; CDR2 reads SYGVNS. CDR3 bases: TGTGCCAGCAGTGAACCCGGGACAGTCTATGGCTACACCTTC. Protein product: CASSEPGTVYGYTF.

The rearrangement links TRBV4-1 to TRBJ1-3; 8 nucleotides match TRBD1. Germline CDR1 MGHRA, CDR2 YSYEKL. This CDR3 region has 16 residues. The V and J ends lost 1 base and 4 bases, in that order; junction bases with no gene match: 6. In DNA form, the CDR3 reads TGCGCCAGCAGCCAAGGGACAGGGTATTCGGGAAACACCATATATTTT. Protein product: CASSQGTGYSGNTIYF.

The CDR3, as DNA: TGTGCCTGGAGCGCAACAGGGGGAAGGGGCAATCAGCCCCAGCATTTT. This translates into CAWSATGGRGNQPQHF. The gene calls are TRBV30 and TRBJ1-5; TRBD1 matches at 8 bases. In germline, CDR1 is GTSNPN, CDR2 SVGIG (reference sequence). The CDR3 consists of 16 residues. V lost 3 bases, J lost 2 bases, and 9 bases stayed unmatched.

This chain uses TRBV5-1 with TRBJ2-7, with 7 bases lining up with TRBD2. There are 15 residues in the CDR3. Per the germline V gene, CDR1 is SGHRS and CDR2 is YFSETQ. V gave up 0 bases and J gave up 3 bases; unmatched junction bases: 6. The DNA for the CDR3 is TGCGCCAGCAGCTTGGACGGGCGGGAGTTCTACGAGCAGTACTTC. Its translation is CASSLDGREFYEQYF.

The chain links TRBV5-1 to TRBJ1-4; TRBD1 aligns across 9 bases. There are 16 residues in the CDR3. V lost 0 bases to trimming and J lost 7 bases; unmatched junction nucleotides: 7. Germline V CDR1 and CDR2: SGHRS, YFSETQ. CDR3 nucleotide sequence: TGCGCCAGCAGCTTGGGACAGGGGGTACGAGGTGAAAAACTGTTTTTT. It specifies CASSLGQGVRGEKLFF.

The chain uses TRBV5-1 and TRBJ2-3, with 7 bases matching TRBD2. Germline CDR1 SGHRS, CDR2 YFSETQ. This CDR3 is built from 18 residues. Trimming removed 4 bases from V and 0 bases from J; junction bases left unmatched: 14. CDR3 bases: TGCGCCAGCAGCCGTGGAGCGGGGCCATCCACAAGCACAGATACGCAGTATTTT. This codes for CASSRGAGPSTSTDTQYF.

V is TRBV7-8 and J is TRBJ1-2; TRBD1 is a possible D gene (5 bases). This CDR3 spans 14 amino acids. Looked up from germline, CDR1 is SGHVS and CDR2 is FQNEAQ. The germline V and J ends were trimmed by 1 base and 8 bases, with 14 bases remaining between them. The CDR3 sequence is CASSLGEGAGGYTF. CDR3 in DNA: TGTGCCAGCAGCTTAGGTGAAGGGGCGGGAGGCTACACCTTC. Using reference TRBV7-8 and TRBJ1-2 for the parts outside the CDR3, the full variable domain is GAGVSQSPRYKVAKRGQDVALRCDPISGHVSLFWYQQALGQGPEFLTYFQNEAQLDKSGLPSDRFFAERPEGSVSTLKIQRTQQEDSAVYLCASSLGEGAGGYTFGSGTRLTVV.

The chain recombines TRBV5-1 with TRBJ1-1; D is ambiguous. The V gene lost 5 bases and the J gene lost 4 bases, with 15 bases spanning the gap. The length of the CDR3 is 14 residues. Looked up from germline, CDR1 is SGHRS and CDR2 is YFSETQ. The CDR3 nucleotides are TGCGCCAGCAGGGTTGAGGGAGTCGGCACTGAAGCTTTCTTT. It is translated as CASRVEGVGTEAFF.

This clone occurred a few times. The CDR3 nucleotides read TGTGCCAGCAGTCCTACTCCTTCTACAGTCTGGAACACTGAAGCTTTCTTT. It codes for CASSPTPSTVWNTEAFF. The chain carries TRBV27 and TRBJ1-1; no clear D. Germline lookup yields CDR1 MNHEY and CDR2 SMNVEV (reference sequence). This CDR3 spans 17 amino acids. Trimming left V 5 bases short and J 1 base short, with 20 bases between.

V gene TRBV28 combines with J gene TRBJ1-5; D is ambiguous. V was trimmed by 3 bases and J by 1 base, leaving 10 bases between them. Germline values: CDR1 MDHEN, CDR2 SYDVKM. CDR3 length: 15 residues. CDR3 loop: CASSFLSGSNQPQHF. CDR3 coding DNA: TGTGCCAGCAGTTTTTTATCCGGGAGCAATCAGCCCCAGCATTTT.

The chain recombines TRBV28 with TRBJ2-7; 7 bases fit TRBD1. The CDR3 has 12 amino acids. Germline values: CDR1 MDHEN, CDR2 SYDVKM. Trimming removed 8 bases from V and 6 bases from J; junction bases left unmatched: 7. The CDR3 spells CASGSGDSEQYF. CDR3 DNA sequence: TGTGCCAGCGGATCAGGGGACAGCGAGCAGTACTTC.